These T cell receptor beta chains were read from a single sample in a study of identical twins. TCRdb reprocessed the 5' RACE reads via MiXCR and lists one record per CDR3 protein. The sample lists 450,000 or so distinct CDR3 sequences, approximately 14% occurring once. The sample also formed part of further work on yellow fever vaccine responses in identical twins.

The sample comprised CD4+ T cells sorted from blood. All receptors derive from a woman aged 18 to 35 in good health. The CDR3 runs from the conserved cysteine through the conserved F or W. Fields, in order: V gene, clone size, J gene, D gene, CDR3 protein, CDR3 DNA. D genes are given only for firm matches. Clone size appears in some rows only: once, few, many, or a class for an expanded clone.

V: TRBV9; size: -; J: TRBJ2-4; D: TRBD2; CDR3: CASSGSSGGNIQYF; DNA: TGTGCCAGCAGCGGGAGTAGCGGGGGGAACATTCAGTACTTC
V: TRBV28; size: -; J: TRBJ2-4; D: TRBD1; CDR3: CASIHGGQGSRKNIQYF; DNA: TGTGCCAGCATCCACGGGGGACAGGGGAGTCGGAAAAACATTCAGTACTTC
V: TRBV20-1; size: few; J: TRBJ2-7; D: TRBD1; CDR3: CSARDSGQGVYEQYF; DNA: TGCAGTGCTAGAGACTCGGGACAGGGTGTCTACGAGCAGTACTTC
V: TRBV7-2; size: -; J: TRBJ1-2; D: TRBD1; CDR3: CASSFRPGGLLHYGYTF; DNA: TGTGCCAGCAGCTTCAGGCCAGGGGGCCTCCTTCACTATGGCTACACCTTC
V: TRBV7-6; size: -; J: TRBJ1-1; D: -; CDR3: CASSSGLRTEAFF; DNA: TGTGCCAGCAGCTCAGGGTTACGGACTGAAGCTTTCTTT
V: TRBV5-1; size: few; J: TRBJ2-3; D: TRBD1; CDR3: CASSQQGVPDTQYF; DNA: TGCGCCAGCAGCCAACAGGGGGTCCCAGATACGCAGTATTTT
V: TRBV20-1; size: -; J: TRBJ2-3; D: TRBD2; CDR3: CSASGAGGITSTDTQYF; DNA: TGCAGTGCTAGCGGGGCGGGAGGGATAACTAGCACAGATACGCAGTATTTT
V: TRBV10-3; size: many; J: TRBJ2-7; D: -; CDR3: CAISESTGAHYEQYF; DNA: TGTGCCATCAGTGAGTCGACAGGAGCACACTACGAGCAGTACTTC
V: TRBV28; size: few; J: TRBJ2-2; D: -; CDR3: CASSAHTGIGELFF; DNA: TGTGCCAGCAGCGCCCACACTGGAATCGGGGAGCTGTTTTTT
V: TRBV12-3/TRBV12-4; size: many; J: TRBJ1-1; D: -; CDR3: CASCPTWSTEAFF; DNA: TGTGCCAGCTGCCCGACATGGAGCACTGAAGCTTTCTTT
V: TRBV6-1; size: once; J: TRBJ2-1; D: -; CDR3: CASRERRYNEQFF; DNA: TGTGCCAGCAGGGAACGCCGGTACAATGAGCAGTTCTTC
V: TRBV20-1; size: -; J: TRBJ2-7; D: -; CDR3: CSALGGSTYEQYF; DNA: TGCAGTGCTCTAGGTGGCAGCACCTACGAGCAGTACTTC
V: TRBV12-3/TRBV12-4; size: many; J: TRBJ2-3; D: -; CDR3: CASSLILAIPDTDTQYF; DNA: TGTGCCAGCAGTTTAATTCTGGCGATTCCTGACACAGATACGCAGTATTTT
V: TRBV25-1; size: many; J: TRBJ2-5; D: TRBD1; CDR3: CASQQQGAQETQYF; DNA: TGTGCCAGTCAACAACAGGGGGCCCAAGAGACCCAGTACTTC
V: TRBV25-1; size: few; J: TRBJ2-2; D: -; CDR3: CASSANTNTGELFF; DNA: TGTGCCAGCAGTGCAAATACGAACACCGGGGAGCTGTTTTTT
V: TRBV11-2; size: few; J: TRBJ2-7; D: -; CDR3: CASSLVRQGPYEQYF; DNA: TGTGCCAGCAGCTTAGTGAGGCAGGGTCCCTACGAGCAGTACTTC
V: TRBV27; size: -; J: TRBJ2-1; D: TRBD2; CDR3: CASSPAGGRHSSYNEQFF; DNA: TGTGCCAGCAGCCCCGCGGGGGGGCGTCACAGCTCCTACAATGAGCAGTTCTTC
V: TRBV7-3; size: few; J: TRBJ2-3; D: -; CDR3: CASSLNPRRSTTDTQYF; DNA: TGTGCCAGCAGCTTAAACCCAAGGAGATCCACCACAGATACGCAGTATTTT
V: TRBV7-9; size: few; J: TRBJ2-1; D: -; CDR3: CASSRGTPEQFF; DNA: TGTGCCAGCAGCCGCGGGACCCCAGAGCAGTTCTTC
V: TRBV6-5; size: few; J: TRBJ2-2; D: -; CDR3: CASNRSPGELFF; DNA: TGTGCCAGCAACAGGTCCCCCGGGGAGCTGTTTTTT
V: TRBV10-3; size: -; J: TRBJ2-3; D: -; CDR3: CAISDDRLRTDTQYF; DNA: TGTGCCATCAGTGATGACAGGTTACGCACAGATACGCAGTATTTT
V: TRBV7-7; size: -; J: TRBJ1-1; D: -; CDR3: CASSFGHRGTEAFF; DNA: TGTGCTAGCAGCTTCGGACACCGAGGCACTGAAGCTTTCTTT
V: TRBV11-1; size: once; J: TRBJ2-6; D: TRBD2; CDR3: CASSKREGGSVGANVLTF; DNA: TGTGCCAGCAGCAAACGGGAGGGGGGATCGGTTGGGGCCAACGTCCTGACTTTC
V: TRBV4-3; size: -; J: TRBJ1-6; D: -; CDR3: CASSQVVAGGSPLHF; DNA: TGCGCCAGCAGCCAAGTGGTGGCTGGGGGTTCACCCCTCCACTTT
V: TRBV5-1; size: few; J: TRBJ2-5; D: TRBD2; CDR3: CASSLLAGASETQYF; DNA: TGCGCCAGCAGCTTACTAGCGGGAGCGTCCGAGACCCAGTACTTC
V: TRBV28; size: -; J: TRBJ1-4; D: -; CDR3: CASSLGSPSTNEKLFF; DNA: TGTGCCAGCAGTCTTGGGTCACCTTCAACTAATGAAAAACTGTTTTTT
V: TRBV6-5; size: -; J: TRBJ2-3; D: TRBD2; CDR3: CASSYTLAGVPDTQYF; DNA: TGTGCCAGCAGTTACACGCTAGCGGGTGTTCCAGATACGCAGTATTTT
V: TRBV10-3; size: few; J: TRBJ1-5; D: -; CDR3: CAISEVNSNQPQHF; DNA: TGTGCCATCAGTGAGGTGAATAGCAATCAGCCCCAGCATTTT
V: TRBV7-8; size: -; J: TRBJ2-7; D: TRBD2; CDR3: CASSLRGLGIHEQYF; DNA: TGTGCCAGCAGCTTACGGGGACTAGGGATCCACGAGCAGTACTTC
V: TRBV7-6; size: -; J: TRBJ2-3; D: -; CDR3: CASRTGYTDTQYF; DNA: TGTGCCAGCCGAACAGGGTACACAGATACGCAGTATTTT
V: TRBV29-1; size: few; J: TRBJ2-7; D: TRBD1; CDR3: CSVERQGAYEQYF; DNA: TGCAGCGTTGAGCGTCAGGGGGCCTACGAGCAGTACTTC
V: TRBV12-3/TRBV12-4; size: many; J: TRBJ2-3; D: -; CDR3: CASSLSGSQSTDTQYF; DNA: TGTGCCAGCAGTTTGAGTGGGAGTCAAAGCACAGATACGCAGTATTTT
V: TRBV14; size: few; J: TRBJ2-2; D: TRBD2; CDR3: CASSQSSGLTGELFF; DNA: TGTGCCAGCAGCCAGTCTAGCGGTCTCACCGGGGAGCTGTTTTTT
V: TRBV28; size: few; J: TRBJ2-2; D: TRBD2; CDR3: CASSSPLAGAGELFF; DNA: TGTGCCAGCAGTTCACCACTAGCGGGAGCCGGGGAGCTGTTTTTT
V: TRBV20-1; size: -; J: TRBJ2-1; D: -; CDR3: CSARDRSTGFGEQFF; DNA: TGCAGTGCTAGAGATCGTTCCACGGGGTTTGGTGAGCAGTTCTTC
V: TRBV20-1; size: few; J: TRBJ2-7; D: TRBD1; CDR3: CSASDRGNEQYF; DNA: TGCAGTGCTAGCGACAGGGGGAACGAGCAGTACTTC
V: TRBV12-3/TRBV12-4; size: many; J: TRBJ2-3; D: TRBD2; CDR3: CASSKERGGRDTQYF; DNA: TGTGCCAGCAGCAAAGAGCGGGGGGGGCGAGATACGCAGTATTTT
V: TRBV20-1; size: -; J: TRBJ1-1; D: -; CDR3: CSAVAPRARTEAFF; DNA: TGCAGTGCCGTAGCCCCTCGGGCTCGCACTGAAGCTTTCTTT
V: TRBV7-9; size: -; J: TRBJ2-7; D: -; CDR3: CASSITVGEQYF; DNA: TGTGCCAGCAGCATAACCGTAGGCGAGCAGTACTTC
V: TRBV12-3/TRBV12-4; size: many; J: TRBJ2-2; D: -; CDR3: CASRKALTSGELFF; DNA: TGTGCCAGCAGGAAGGCGCTTACTTCCGGGGAGCTGTTTTTT
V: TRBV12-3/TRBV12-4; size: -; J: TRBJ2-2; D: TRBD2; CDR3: CASRLGLAGGLTGELFF; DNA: TGTGCCAGCAGATTGGGACTAGCGGGAGGTTTGACCGGGGAGCTGTTTTTT
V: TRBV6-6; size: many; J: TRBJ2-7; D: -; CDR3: CASSQQGYEQYF; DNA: TGTGCCAGCAGTCAACAGGGCTACGAGCAGTACTTC
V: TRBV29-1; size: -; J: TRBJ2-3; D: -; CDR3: CSVGRGSSTDTQYF; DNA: TGCAGCGTCGGACGGGGGTCTAGCACAGATACGCAGTATTTT
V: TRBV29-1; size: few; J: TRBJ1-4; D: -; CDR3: CSAGRVGAGEKLFF; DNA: TGCAGCGCTGGACGAGTGGGGGCTGGGGAAAAACTGTTTTTT
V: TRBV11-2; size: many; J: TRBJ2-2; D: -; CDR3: CASSLTSRRNTGELFF; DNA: TGTGCCAGCAGCTTAACCTCACGGAGGAACACCGGGGAGCTGTTTTTT
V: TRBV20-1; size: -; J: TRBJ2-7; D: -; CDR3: CSARDRISRAYEQYF; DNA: TGCAGTGCTAGAGATCGAATTTCCAGGGCCTACGAGCAGTACTTC
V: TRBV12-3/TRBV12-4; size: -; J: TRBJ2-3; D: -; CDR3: CASSPRSGDTQYF; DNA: TGTGCCAGCAGCCCCAGATCAGGGGATACGCAGTATTTT
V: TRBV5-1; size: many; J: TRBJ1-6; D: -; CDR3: CASKTDNSPLHF; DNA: TGCGCCAGCAAAACAGATAATTCACCCCTCCACTTT
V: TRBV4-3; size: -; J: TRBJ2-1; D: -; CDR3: CASSQGTILNEQFF; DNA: TGCGCCAGCAGCCAAGGGACTATTTTAAATGAGCAGTTCTTC
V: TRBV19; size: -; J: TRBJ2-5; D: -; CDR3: CASGLRYQETQYF; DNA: TGTGCCAGTGGCCTGCGGTACCAAGAGACCCAGTACTTC
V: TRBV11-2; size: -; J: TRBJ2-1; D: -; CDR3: CASSLDRLTGAAYNEQFF; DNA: TGTGCCAGCAGCTTAGATCGTCTAACGGGAGCAGCCTACAATGAGCAGTTCTTC
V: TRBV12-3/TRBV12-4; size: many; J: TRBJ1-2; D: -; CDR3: CASSFGTSSYTF; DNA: TGTGCCAGCAGTTTCGGGACCTCTTCCTACACCTTC
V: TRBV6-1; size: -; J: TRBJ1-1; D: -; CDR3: CASSRAANTEAFF; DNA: TGTGCCAGCAGTCGAGCCGCGAACACTGAAGCTTTCTTT
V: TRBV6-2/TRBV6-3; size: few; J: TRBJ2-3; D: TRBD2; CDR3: CASSYRGLAVTDTQYF; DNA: TGTGCCAGCAGTTACCGAGGACTAGCGGTCACAGATACGCAGTATTTT